This T cell receptor (beta chain) was identified in a study of T-cell memory formation after mild COVID-19. The study, taken as a whole, reports: Contracting clones, day 15 to 85, had balanced CD4/CD8, and later expanders favored CD4+. Prior to infection, memory already included some responding clones, suggesting cross-reactive memory joined.

CDR3 length: 16 residues. V lost 7 bases and J lost 3, with 22 bases in between. Germline-derived CDR1 and CDR2 are SQVTM and ANQGSEA. Points on this clonotype: Its antigen is not identified.

TCRdb ran MiXCR on the 5' RACE reads and lists one entry per CDR3 protein. The data hold under 600,000 distinct CDR3 sequences, with about 20% observed a single time. Sequenced: PBMCs or a T cell subset sorted from them (not recorded which). V and J are TRBV29-1 and TRBJ2-1; D is unclear. This receptor was taken from an adult woman who had mild COVID-19 (a few samples of this study predate the infection). Cell type and time point are not known. CDR3 in amino acids: CSGQTSIGRFYNEQFF. The DNA for the CDR3 is TGCAGCGGTCAAACGTCCATCGGAAGGTTCTACAATGAGCAGTTCTTC.